The 22 T cell receptor beta chains listed next were all sequenced from one sample in a study of CXCR3-negative and CXCR3-positive naive CD8 T cells (dated by TCRdb to the late 2010s). Study-wide conclusions, independent of this receptor: Compared with CXCR3-negative naive cells, CXCR3-positive naive cells had TRB CDR3s with higher hydrophobicity (lower Kidera factor 4), lower energy, and higher strength and volume indices.

The reads were generated on a NextSeq 550. The Human TCR Profiling Kit (MiLaboratory) was used to make UMI-labeled 5' RACE TRB cDNA libraries. TCRdb reprocessed the reads and assigns one entry to each CDR3 protein sequence, leaving out DNA. This sample's table contains just under 65,000 distinct CDR3 sequences. The ten biggest clones cover 4.8% of the sample. For these TCRs, the target antigens are not known. The source material was naive CXCR3+ CD8+ T cells from blood. The sample's cell subset or site label, decoded: CD45RO-CCR7+CD27+CD95- naive CD8+ T cells expressing CXCR3 (TNR3+). The source is a human donor in good health. Some clones in this sample may be carry-over from other donors' samples.

This sequence joins TRBV14 and TRBJ1-5. The germline CDR1 and CDR2 sequences are SGHDN and FVKESK. The CDR3 contains 15 residues. The CDR3 protein is CASSQSGLTNQPQHF.

The chain recombines TRBV7-9 with TRBJ2-2; TCRdb names TRBD1, which stays unverified in the absence of DNA. Germline-derived CDR1 and CDR2 are SEHNR and FQNEAQ (reference sequence). This CDR3 has 21 residues. The CDR3 loop reads CASSPFFYGRGSPWEAGELFF.

J is TRBJ2-7 and V is TRBV29-1; the D call from TCRdb, TRBD1, cannot be confirmed without DNA. Germline V gene data show CDR1 as SQVTM and CDR2 as ANQGSEA. This CDR3 has 13 residues. The CDR3 region is CSVVVQGGHEQYF.

V and J are TRBV29-1 and TRBJ1-2; lacking DNA, the TRBD1 call made by TCRdb goes unchecked. Germline lookup yields CDR1 SQVTM and CDR2 ANQGSEA. The CDR3 runs 12 residues. The CDR3 here is CSVGVSGGGYTF.

The chain employs TRBV10-3 and TRBJ2-3; TCRdb returns TRBD1, unconfirmable since there is no DNA. In germline, CDR1 is ENHRY, CDR2 SYGVKD. The CDR3 consists of 13 residues. The CDR3 loop is CAISLPGADTQYF.

The V call is TRBV29-1, the J call TRBJ2-2; TCRdb returns TRBD1, unconfirmable since there is no DNA. This CDR3 contains 18 residues. Germline V gene lookup returns CDR1 SQVTM and CDR2 ANQGSEA. The CDR3 loop reads CSVDSRDRATMNTGELFF.

The chain uses TRBV29-1 and TRBJ2-1; with no DNA, the TCRdb D assignment of TRBD1 cannot be verified. There are 14 residues in the CDR3. CDR1 is SQVTM and CDR2 is ANQGSEA in the germline V gene. This chain's CDR3 is CSVEGTGNVDEQFF.

This CDR3 is CASSLEGSNQPQHF. The V and J genes are TRBV5-1 and TRBJ1-5. Germline CDR1 SGHRS, CDR2 YFSETQ. The CDR3 is 14 residues long.

The chain combines TRBV20-1 with TRBJ2-1; TCRdb reports TRBD1, a call that lacks DNA to check it against. The CDR3 has 14 amino acids. In germline, CDR1 is DFQATT, CDR2 SNEGSKA (reference sequence). This CDR3 is CSATGTGVYNEQFF.

V gene TRBV29-1 combines with J gene TRBJ2-7; absent DNA, TCRdb's TRBD1 call cannot be checked. Germline-derived CDR1 and CDR2 are SQVTM and ANQGSEA. CDR3 length equals 13 residues. The CDR3 protein is CSAVPGQGYEQYF.

The V and J genes are TRBV28 and TRBJ2-7; TCRdb returns TRBD2, unconfirmable since there is no DNA. Per germline, CDR1 MDHEN and CDR2 SYDVKM. The CDR3 length is 16 residues. The CDR3 spells CASSSAAASGTYEQYF.

Here the CDR3 reads CASSLRHPSYEQYF. The chain links TRBV5-5 to TRBJ2-7. Germline assignment: CDR1 SGHKS and CDR2 YYEKEE (reference sequence). This CDR3 spans 14 amino acids.

This rearrangement joins TRBV4-3 to TRBJ1-1. Germline CDR1 and CDR2: LGHNA and YSLEER. The CDR3 loop spans 13 amino acids. CDR3 sequence: CASSDTRNTEAFF.

The rearrangement uses TRBV7-9 and TRBJ1-1; the D call of TRBD1 rests on TCRdb alone, since no DNA is present to check it. The germline V gene has CDR1 SEHNR and CDR2 FQNEAQ (reference sequence). This CDR3 contains 15 residues. CDR3 sequence reads: CASSSLGTGGLGAFF.

V is TRBV3-1 and J is TRBJ2-1; as DNA is missing, the TRBD2 call by TCRdb cannot be tested. CDR1 is LGHDT, CDR2 YNNKEL, per germline (reference sequence). CDR3 size: 13 residues. The CDR3: CASSQVEVNEQFF.

The V gene is TRBV19, the J gene TRBJ1-1; the TCRdb D gene call, TRBD1, has no DNA to confirm it. Germline V gives CDR1 LNHDA, CDR2 SQIVND (reference sequence). The CDR3 spans 12 residues. CDR3: CASSPGNTEAFF.

The chain joins TRBV12-3 or TRBV12-4 to TRBJ1-2; TCRdb outputs TRBD1, but without DNA this stays unchecked. The CDR3 has 12 amino acids. The CDR3 protein is CASSIGDPGYTF.

The chain recombines TRBV6-6 with TRBJ2-1; the D call of TRBD2 rests on TCRdb alone, since no DNA is present to check it. Per the germline V gene, CDR1 is MNHNY and CDR2 is SVGAGI (reference sequence). CDR3 length: 17 amino acids. The CDR3 is CASRLAGGTTPWNEQFF.

This chain uses TRBV6-6 with TRBJ1-4; TCRdb calls TRBD1, which cannot be checked without DNA. The CDR3 length is 14 residues. CDR1 and CDR2 (germline): MNHNY, SVGAGI (reference sequence). The chain's CDR3 is CASSRQGGKRELFF.

J is TRBJ2-3 and V is TRBV29-1; TCRdb picks TRBD1, but there is no DNA to check that call. The CDR3 sequence is 13 residues long. Germline CDR1 is SQVTM and CDR2 is ANQGSEA. The CDR3 spells CSVGQGARDTQYF.

The CDR3 region is CSVDGQGWETQYF. The V gene is TRBV29-1, the J gene TRBJ2-5; the TCRdb call, TRBD1, lacks DNA for checking. Germline V gives CDR1 SQVTM, CDR2 ANQGSEA. The CDR3 is 13 amino acids.

This chain joins TRBV28 and TRBJ2-7; TCRdb returns TRBD1, unconfirmable since there is no DNA. CDR3 length equals 13 residues. Germline values: CDR1 MDHEN, CDR2 SYDVKM. CDR3 protein: CARVQGWSYEQYF.